This entry lists 24 T cell receptor beta chains sequenced from one sample in a study of molecular identifiers for immune sequencing clone quantification. Using its own MiXCR run on the PCR reads, TCRdb lists one record per CDR3 protein. The sample records approximately 670,000 distinct CDR3 sequences, 15% to 20% being singletons. Sequencing was performed on naive CD8+ T cells from blood, with Jurkat cell RNA spiked in. Specified subset: FACS-sorted CD8+CD4-CCR7+CD45RA+ naive T cells. Receptors originate from a human donor in good health. Some libraries in this study had Jurkat cell RNA spiked in.

This clonotype has a handful of counts. This chain connects TRBV12-3 or TRBV12-4 to TRBJ2-7; 8 bases are a match to TRBD2. This CDR3 has 15 residues. V shed 4 bases, J shed 2 bases, and the junction held 7 bases outside the gene matches. CDR3 nucleotides: TGTGCCAGCAGTTCAGGCCAGCGGGAGCCCTACGAGCAGTACTTC. It is translated as CASSSGQREPYEQYF.

This clonotype came up a few times. This chain connects TRBV7-2 to TRBJ2-7; no definite D call. Germline loops: CDR1 SGHTA, CDR2 FQGNSA. Trimming pared 5 bases from V and 6 bases from J, leaving 17 bases between. The CDR3 is made up of 14 amino acids. The CDR3 DNA reads as TGTGCCAGCAGCATCTACGGTGGGATCGGCGAGCAGTACTTC. Its protein product is CASSIYGGIGEQYF.

This clonotype was seen only once. The chain has TRBV11-3 and TRBJ2-2; D not certain. CDR3 size: 17 residues. CDR1 and CDR2 from the germline V gene are SGHNT and YENEEA. Between the trimmed V and J ends, which lost 0 bases and 7 bases, there was a span of 18 bases. CDR3 in amino acids: CASSLEPRGFPHGELFF. CDR3 in DNA: TGTGCCAGCAGCTTAGAGCCCCGTGGTTTCCCACACGGGGAGCTGTTTTTT.

A note on this clonotype: A read error may explain this, as a much larger clone is one base away. The chain is built from TRBV7-2 and TRBJ1-5, with D unclear. The length of the CDR3 is 16 residues. The germline V gene encodes CDR1 SGHTA and CDR2 FQGNSA. CDR3 DNA: TGTGCCAGCAACTTAGCTTACAGTTTAGCGAATCAGCCCCAGCATTTT. Residues: CASNLAYSLANQPQHF.

This clonotype was seen only a few times. V and J are TRBV20-1 and TRBJ2-2, with unresolved D. V gave up 3 bases and J gave up 0 bases, with 14 bases separating them. Germline V CDR1 and CDR2: DFQATT, SNEGSKA (reference sequence). The CDR3 consists of 16 residues. The CDR3 spells CSASTPLYSNTGELFF. CDR3 DNA: TGCAGTGCTAGTACTCCACTATACTCGAACACCGGGGAGCTGTTTTTT.

This clonotype was counted many times. The chain has TRBV27 and TRBJ2-6; TRBD1 matches 8 bases. This CDR3 is built from 16 residues. Germline CDR1 MNHEY, CDR2 SMNVEV (reference sequence). The trim removed 6 bases at V and 4 bases at J, leaving 8 bases unmatched. This CDR3 is CASSKTGVTGANVLTF. CDR3 sequence (DNA): TGTGCCAGCAGCAAGACAGGGGTGACCGGGGCCAACGTCCTGACTTTC.

This clonotype has a count of ten or more. The chain carries TRBV4-3 and TRBJ2-5, with TRBD2 identical over 12 bases. J was trimmed by 5 bases and V by 2 bases; bases with no gene match: 3. Per the germline V gene, CDR1 is LGHNA and CDR2 is YSLEER. This CDR3 is built from 15 residues. CDR3: CASSQTSGRPETQYF. The CDR3 bases are TGCGCCAGCAGCCAAACTAGCGGGAGGCCTGAGACCCAGTACTTC.

Of note for this clonotype: An end of the junction differs from the germline gene, which may be a read error. The genes are TRBV18 and TRBJ2-5, with no clear D. CDR1 is KGHSH and CDR2 is LQKENI in the germline V gene. The CDR3 length is 13 residues. The CDR3 region has the DNA TGTACCAGCTCACCAACCTCCTCGGAGACCCAGTACTTC. Protein sequence: CTSSPTSSETQYF.

With respect to this clonotype: At one of its ends the junction is not consistent with the germline gene, which may arise from a read error. The chain carries TRBV9 and TRBJ1-6; the match to TRBD1 covers 10 bases. CDR1 is SGDLS, CDR2 YYNGEE, per germline. CDR3 length: 15 amino acids. The CDR3: CASSVRTGGTSPLPF. The CDR3 region has the DNA TGTGCCAGCAGCGTTAGGACAGGGGGGACCTCCCCCCTCCCCTTT.

This clonotype was detected ten times or more. The chain is built from TRBV20-1 and TRBJ2-7, with a possible D match to TRBD1 (6 bases). The V and J ends lost 7 bases and 2 bases respectively, with 12 bases between them. This CDR3 has 12 amino acids. Germline CDR1 is DFQATT and CDR2 is SNEGSKA (reference sequence). CDR3 nucleotides: TGCAGTGAGAGGGACATCACCTACGAGCAGTACTTC. It is translated as CSERDITYEQYF.

This clonotype was picked up a small number of times. This chain joins TRBV20-1 and TRBJ2-7; 9 bases are a match to TRBD1. This CDR3 spans 16 amino acids. Germline V CDR1 and CDR2: DFQATT, SNEGSKA (reference sequence). V gave up 3 bases and J gave up 0 bases; unmatched junction bases: 9. As DNA, the CDR3 is TGCAGTGCTAGGGAAACCCGGGACAGGGCCTCCTACGAGCAGTACTTC. This encodes CSARETRDRASYEQYF.

Points on this clonotype: A clone one base away is much larger, so this may be a read error. This CDR3 is missing its conserved last phenylalanine or tryptophan, likely due to a read error. The genes are TRBV20-1 and TRBJ2-3; D is perhaps TRBD1 (5 bases). V was shortened by 5 bases and J by 7 bases, with 19 bases between the two germline ends. CDR1 and CDR2 (germline): DFQATT, SNEGSKA (reference sequence). The CDR3 spans 14 residues. DNA of the CDR3: TGCAGTGCTCCGGACAAGCTAGTTTGGTATACGCAGTATCTT. It is translated as CSAPDKLVWYTQYL.

This clonotype was seen ten or more times. The chain joins TRBV7-8 to TRBJ1-1, with D possibly TRBD1 on 5 matching bases. Germline lookup yields CDR1 SGHVS and CDR2 FQNEAQ. Trimming pared 1 base from V and 4 bases from J, leaving 16 bases between. The CDR3 runs to 16 residues. CDR3: CASSLEGGRVGTEAFF. CDR3 bases: TGTGCCAGCAGCTTAGAGGGAGGCAGGGTGGGCACTGAAGCTTTCTTT.

As regards this clonotype: Given a much more abundant clone one base away, this may be a read error. V is TRBV5-4 and J is TRBJ1-2, with D tentatively TRBD1 (6 bases). CDR1 is SGHNT and CDR2 is YYREEE in the germline V gene (reference sequence). The CDR3 runs 15 residues. CDR3 nucleotide sequence: TGTGCCAGCAGCAAGGGGACACCCAGTAACTATGGCTGCACCTTC. This encodes CASSKGTPSNYGCTF. Full variable domain (missing parts from reference TRBV5-4 and TRBJ1-2): ETGVTQSPTHLIKTRGQQVTLRCSSQSGHNTVSWYQQALGQGPQFIFQYYREEENGRGNFPPRFSGLQFPNYSSELNVNALELDDSALYLCASSKGTPSNYGCTFGSGTRLTVV.

The chain couples TRBV4-3 to TRBJ2-2; TRBD2 matches 11 bases. Germline V gene sequence: CDR1 LGHNA, CDR2 YSLEER. CDR3 length: 18 residues. The V segment lost 0 bases and the J segment 4 bases; nucleotides outside the gene matches: 7. The CDR3 bases are TGCGCCAGCAGCCAAGATCCAACTAGCGGGAGTATCACCGGGGAGCTGTTTTTT. It is translated as CASSQDPTSGSITGELFF.

This clonotype was seen ten or more times. The chain carries TRBV6-6 and TRBJ2-3; 7 bases match TRBD2. Trimming removed 11 bases from V and 5 bases from J; junction bases left unmatched: 10. This CDR3 spans 13 amino acids. CDR1 is MNHNY, CDR2 SVGAGI, per germline (reference sequence). CDR3 amino acids: CAVEAGSIDTQYF. In nucleotides, the CDR3 is TGTGCCGTAGAAGCGGGATCGATAGATACGCAGTATTTT.

This chain links TRBV12-3 or TRBV12-4 with TRBJ2-7; D might be TRBD1 (6 bases). Between the trimmed V and J ends, which lost 6 bases and 3 bases, there was a span of 9 bases. This CDR3 has 12 amino acids. This chain's CDR3 is CASRGGNYEQYF. CDR3 DNA sequence: TGTGCCAGCAGAGGGGGAAACTACGAGCAGTACTTC.

There are a few counts of this clonotype. The gene calls are TRBV10-3 and TRBJ2-1; 12 bases align to TRBD2. This CDR3 is 15 amino acids long. V was clipped by 6 bases and J by 5 bases; unmatched bases: 5. Germline assignment: CDR1 ENHRY and CDR2 SYGVKD. Here the CDR3 reads CAIRTGLAGNNEQFF. The CDR3, as DNA: TGTGCCATCAGAACTGGACTAGCGGGGAACAATGAGCAGTTCTTC.

Concerning this clonotype itself: A much larger clone lies a single base off, so this may be a read error. The chain has TRBV7-8 and TRBJ1-1; no clear D. The germline V gene has CDR1 SGHVS and CDR2 FQNEAQ. The length of the CDR3 is 16 residues. The CDR3 DNA reads TGTGCCAGCAGCCTAGGGCAGGTCCCAATGAACACTGAAACTTTCTTT. It specifies CASSLGQVPMNTETFF.

Ten or more counts support this clonotype. The V call is TRBV23-1, the J call TRBJ2-7, with TRBD1 matching 8 bases. TRBV23-1 is an ORF for which the function is uncertain. The CDR3 loop spans 16 amino acids. The V and J ends lost 0 bases and 3 bases, in that order; junction bases with no gene match: 7. CDR3 sequence: CASSQSVTGEDYEQYF. The CDR3 nucleotides read TGCGCCAGCAGTCAATCTGTGACAGGGGAAGACTACGAGCAGTACTTC.

This clonotype was picked up many times. The chain carries TRBV19 and TRBJ2-1; D gene uncertain. V lost 3 bases to trimming and J lost 8 bases, with 8 bases between them. Per the germline V gene, CDR1 is LNHDA and CDR2 is SQIVND (reference sequence). The length of the CDR3 is 12 residues. DNA of the CDR3: TGTGCCAGTAGTATTATCTTCCATGAGCAGTTCTTC. As protein: CASSIIFHEQFF.

This clonotype was picked up many times. The chain uses TRBV4-2 and TRBJ2-7; a weak D match, TRBD2 (5 bases). CDR1 and CDR2 from the germline V gene are LGHNA and YNFKEQ. The CDR3 contains 17 residues. Deletions cut 1 base from V and 2 bases from J, with 18 bases between. CDR3 bases: TGTGCCAGCAGCCAAGTGGACCCGGGAATTCTCCCCTACGAGCAGTACTTC. Its translation is CASSQVDPGILPYEQYF.

This clonotype showed up many times. This chain uses TRBV28 with TRBJ2-1, with D tentatively TRBD2 (5 bases). V was trimmed by 5 bases and J by 6 bases, leaving 14 bases between them. Per the germline V gene, CDR1 is MDHEN and CDR2 is SYDVKM. CDR3 length: 14 amino acids. This CDR3 reads CASSPPRGPNEQFF. The CDR3 nucleotides are TGTGCCAGCAGTCCTCCCCGCGGGCCCAATGAGCAGTTCTTC.

In this sample, this clonotype turned up a few times. The chain joins TRBV9 to TRBJ2-2; D possibly corresponds to TRBD1 (7 bases). The CDR3 sequence is 16 residues long. CDR1 is SGDLS, CDR2 YYNGEE, per germline. The germline V and J ends were trimmed by 0 bases and 3 bases, with 12 bases remaining between them. For the CDR3, the DNA is TGTGCCAGCAGCGTAGCGGCAGGGGGGTACACCGGGGAGCTGTTTTTT. This encodes CASSVAAGGYTGELFF.